One sample yielded the 3 T cell receptor beta chains listed below, sequenced in a study of TIL therapy for anti-PD-1-resistant metastatic lung cancer. Time point reported: pre-treatment sample, taken before nivolumab and TIL therapy. Pleural nodules or supraclavicular lymph nodes made up most of the excised metastases sampled. Sequencing used immunoSEQ v3. TCRdb keeps only in-frame clones here, not all; method: immunoSEQ multiplex PCR. Among about 6,400 clones listed, 64% were seen once. The specimen was tumor tissue, collected at baseline. The receptors here all came from a person between 30 and 79 years old with non-small cell lung cancer.

The chain links TRBV30 to TRBJ1-3; D might be TRBD1 (5 bases). This CDR3 comprises 15 residues. CDR1 is GTSNPN, CDR2 SVGIG, per germline (reference sequence). Trimming took off 3 bases at V and 0 bases at J, with 12 bases between the two ends. In DNA form, the CDR3 reads TGTGCCTGGAGCGGGACGCCGGACTCTGGAAACACCATATATTTT. Its protein is CAWSGTPDSGNTIYF. The variable domain in full, with the rest retrieved from reference TRBV30 and TRBJ1-3, is SQTIHQWPATLVQPVGSPLSLECTVEGTSNPNLYWYRQAAGRGLQLLFYSVGIGQISSEVPQNLSASRPQDRQFILSSKKLLLSDSGFYLCAWSGTPDSGNTIYFGEGSWLTVV.

This chain joins TRBV24-1 and TRBJ2-1; possibly TRBD2 for D (6 bases). The CDR3 is 14 residues long. V gave up 4 bases and J gave up 7 bases, with 13 bases separating them. Germline V gene sequence: CDR1 KGHDR, CDR2 SFDVKD. The CDR3 nucleotides are TGTGCCACCAGTGACTATTGGGGGACTAATGAGCAGTTCTTC. Its protein is CATSDYWGTNEQFF.

The gene calls are TRBV13 and TRBJ1-5; possible D gene TRBD1, 5 bases. The germline gives CDR1 PRHDT, CDR2 FYEKMQ (reference sequence). With 2 bases removed from V and 2 bases from J, the gap between germline ends came to 13 bases. The CDR3 has 16 amino acids. The CDR3 here is CASSLRDGGGNQPQHF. CDR3 coding DNA: TGTGCCAGCAGCTTACGGGACGGCGGGGGCAATCAGCCCCAGCATTTT. Full variable domain (outside the CDR3, taken from reference TRBV13 and TRBJ1-5): AAGVIQSPRHLIKEKRETATLKCYPIPRHDTVYWYQQGPGQDPQFLISFYEKMQSDKGSIPDRFSAQQFSDYHSELNMSSLELGDSALYFCASSLRDGGGNQPQHFGDGTRLSIL.